This T cell receptor beta chain derives from a study of T cell repertoires in cytomegalovirus infection. The germline gives CDR1 SGHAT, CDR2 FQNNGV. Trimming shortened V by 0 bases and J by 3 bases, and 12 bases separated the two germline ends. The CDR3 runs to 15 residues. This clonotype was detected many times. MiXCR was run by TCRdb on the reads, yielding one entry per CDR3 protein. The data show about 240,000 distinct CDR3 sequences, about 5.9% seen once. The sequenced sample was PBMCs. This chain links TRBV11-2 with TRBJ2-7; D is undetermined. The receptor's source is a human donor in good health (CMV status not recorded). Some clones in this sample may be carry-over from other donors' samples. CDR3 DNA sequence: TGTGCCAGCAGCTTAGATCGGGTGGACCGCTACGAGCAGTACTTC. Residues: CASSLDRVDRYEQYF. Variable domain in full (rest from reference TRBV11-2 and TRBJ2-7): EAGVAQSPRYKIIEKRQSVAFWCNPISGHATLYWYQQILGQGPKLLIQFQNNGVVDDSQLPKDRFSAERLKGVDSTLKIQPAKLEDSAVYLCASSLDRVDRYEQYFGPGTRLTVT.